Below, 18 T cell receptor beta chains from the same sample are listed, as sequenced in a study of blood T cell repertoires in COVID-19. Sequencing was performed with immunoSEQ multiplex PCR; in TCRdb, only in-frame clones are kept and a portion is missing. The repertoire includes 45,000 to 55,000 clones, 65% to 85% of them detected once, and more than 12% sits in the top ten. The sequenced sample was peripheral blood. The receptors here all came from a human donor with active or convalescent COVID-19. The donor label of this sample is uncertain.

This clone was seen more than once but under ten times. This chain connects TRBV5-1 to TRBJ1-5, with D possibly being TRBD1 (5 bases). This CDR3 has 14 residues. V was pared by 4 bases and J by 7 bases, with 15 bases between. Germline V gene lookup returns CDR1 SGHRS and CDR2 YFSETQ. The CDR3 region has the DNA TGCGCCAGCAGCCCTCTGGGGGGGAGGCAGCCCCAGCATTTT. Translated: CASSPLGGRQPQHF. The whole variable domain, remainder taken from reference TRBV5-1 and TRBJ1-5, is KAGVTQTPRYLIKTRGQQVTLSCSPISGHRSVSWYQQTPGQGLQFLFEYFSETQRNKGNFPGRFSGRQFSNSRSEMNVSTLELGDSALYLCASSPLGGRQPQHFGDGTRLSIL.

The genes are TRBV6-5 and TRBJ2-7, with TRBD2 matching 7 bases. Germline CDR1 MNHEY, CDR2 SVGAGI. V lost 5 bases, J lost 6 bases, and 13 bases stayed unmatched. The CDR3 totals 15 residues. The DNA of the CDR3 is TGTGCCAGCAGTCCTGTGGGCGGGGGTGAAGGCGAGCAGTACTTC. The encoded protein is CASSPVGGGEGEQYF.

This clone has just a few counts. J is TRBJ2-7 and V is TRBV27, with D maybe TRBD2 (7 bases). There are 14 residues in the CDR3. CDR1 is MNHEY, CDR2 SMNVEV, per germline (reference sequence). Trimming shortened V by 7 bases and J by 2 bases, and 15 bases separated the two germline ends. For the CDR3, the DNA is TGTGCCAGCACCCGGGGGGCTCCCCCCTACGAGCAGTACTTC. The encoded protein is CASTRGAPPYEQYF.

This chain's CDR3 is CASSLEGAATGELFF. As DNA, the CDR3 is TGCGCCAGCAGCCTGGAGGGGGCGGCCACCGGGGAGCTGTTTTTT. This rearrangement joins TRBV5-1 to TRBJ2-2; a weak D match, TRBD1 (7 bases). The CDR3 is 15 residues long. CDR1 is SGHRS, CDR2 YFSETQ, per germline. The ends were cut back, 4 bases at V and 4 bases at J, with 14 bases in the middle.

The chain couples TRBV4-1 to TRBJ1-5; D remains unclear. Trimming cost V 5 bases and J 5 bases, with 10 bases left between them. This CDR3 is built from 13 residues. CDR1 and CDR2 from the germline V gene are MGHRA and YSYEKL. The CDR3 nucleotides read TGCGCCAGCAGCTTACAGTCGGATCAGCCCCAGCATTTT. Translating it yields CASSLQSDQPQHF.

This chain uses TRBV5-5 with TRBJ2-1, with 7 bases aligning to TRBD1. CDR1 and CDR2 from the germline V gene are SGHKS and YYEKEE (reference sequence). The CDR3 has 15 amino acids. With V trimmed by 0 bases and J by 3 bases, 3 bases remained unmatched. The CDR3 nucleotides read TGTGCCAGCAGCTTGGTAACAGGGGTCTACAATGAGCAGTTCTTC. This encodes CASSLVTGVYNEQFF. The full variable domain, rest sourced from reference TRBV5-5 and TRBJ2-1, is DAGVTQSPTHLIKTRGQQVTLRCSPISGHKSVSWYQQVLGQGPQFIFQYYEKEERGRGNFPDRFSARQFPNYSSELNVNALLLGDSALYLCASSLVTGVYNEQFFGPGTRLTVL.

The chain joins TRBV5-8 to TRBJ2-2; 7 bases match TRBD1. Germline values: CDR1 SGHTS, CDR2 YDEGEE. V gave up 2 bases and J gave up 2 bases; unmatched junction bases: 3. The CDR3 extends over 15 amino acids. The CDR3 sequence is CASSLGGANTGELFF. In DNA, the CDR3 is TGTGCCAGCAGCTTAGGGGGCGCTAACACCGGGGAGCTGTTTTTT.

The chain couples TRBV7-3 to TRBJ2-5; D possibly corresponds to TRBD1 (6 bases). Germline CDR1 and CDR2: SGHTA and FQGTGA. CDR3 length: 13 residues. The germline V and J ends were trimmed by 4 bases and 5 bases, with 11 bases remaining between them. CDR3 region: CASSSQGKETQYF. For the CDR3, the DNA is TGTGCCAGCAGCTCTCAGGGGAAGGAGACCCAGTACTTC. The variable domain in full, with the rest retrieved from reference TRBV7-3 and TRBJ2-5, is GAGVSQTPSNKVTEKGKYVELRCDPISGHTALYWYRQSLGQGPEFLIYFQGTGAADDSGLPNDRFFAVRPEGSVSTLKIQRTERGDSAVYLCASSSQGKETQYFGPGTRLLVL.

This clone was seen a few times. This rearrangement joins TRBV25-1 to TRBJ1-2; D remains unclear. V lost 3 bases and J 2 bases, leaving 10 bases between the germline ends. The CDR3 is made up of 14 amino acids. Germline V gene data show CDR1 as MGHDK and CDR2 as SYGVNS. Here the CDR3 DNA reads TGTGCCAGCAGTGAGGGCAGAAAGAACTATGGCTACACCTTC. The encoded protein is CASSEGRKNYGYTF.

The V and J genes are TRBV18 and TRBJ2-7, with D possibly TRBD2 on 6 matching bases. Trimming shortened V by 3 bases and J by 7 bases, and 22 bases separated the two germline ends. From germline, CDR1 is KGHSH and CDR2 LQKENI. The length of the CDR3 is 16 residues. This CDR3 reads CASSPPGERPGGEQYF. The CDR3 DNA follows: TGTGCCAGCTCACCCCCGGGGGAGCGGCCCGGTGGGGAGCAGTACTTC.

The chain recombines TRBV11-3 with TRBJ2-7; maybe TRBD2 (5 bases). This CDR3 is 15 amino acids long. Trimming left V 5 bases short and J 7 bases short, with 21 bases between. Germline V CDR1 and CDR2: SGHNT, YENEEA. The chain's CDR3 is CASSPRLSPLGEQYF. Here the CDR3 DNA reads TGTGCCAGCAGCCCGAGACTATCTCCTCTTGGGGAGCAGTACTTC.

This clone has more than one count but fewer than ten. The chain couples TRBV24-1 to TRBJ2-2, with TRBD1 matching 9 bases. The CDR3 covers 14 residues. V lost 4 bases, J lost 5 bases, and 1 base stayed unmatched. Per germline, CDR1 KGHDR and CDR2 SFDVKD. In nucleotides, the CDR3 is TGTGCCACCAGTGAACAGGGGGCTACCGGGGAGCTGTTTTTT. It translates to CATSEQGATGELFF.

This clone was counted between two and nine times. The chain recombines TRBV11-1 with TRBJ1-1, with TRBD1 identical over 7 bases. The CDR3 extends over 13 amino acids. The V gene's germline CDR1 is SGHAT and CDR2 FQDESV (reference sequence). With 5 bases clipped from V and 1 base from J, the junction kept 1 base outside the gene matches. In nucleotides, the CDR3 is TGTGCCAGCAGCCGGACAGGGAACACTGAAGCTTTCTTT. This codes for CASSRTGNTEAFF. The whole variable domain, remainder taken from reference TRBV11-1 and TRBJ1-1, is EAEVAQSPRYKITEKSQAVAFWCDPISGHATLYWYRQILGQGPELLVQFQDESVVDDSQLPKDRFSAERLKGVDSTLKIQPAELGDSAMYLCASSRTGNTEAFFGQGTRLTVV.

The genes are TRBV7-9 and TRBJ2-7, with a possible D match to TRBD2 (6 bases). The CDR3 totals 15 residues. Germline-derived CDR1 and CDR2 are SEHNR and FQNEAQ (reference sequence). Trimming shortened V by 0 bases and J by 0 bases, and 9 bases separated the two germline ends. CDR3 region: CASSLAGGSSYEQYF. DNA for the CDR3: TGTGCCAGCAGCTTAGCGGGAGGAAGCTCCTACGAGCAGTACTTC.

This clone was recorded a few times. The rearrangement links TRBV10-3 to TRBJ1-1; D not resolved. Trimming cost V 2 bases and J 5 bases, with 12 bases left between them. Germline V CDR1 and CDR2: ENHRY, SYGVKD. This CDR3 has 14 residues. The DNA for the CDR3 is TGTGCCATCAGTGAGAGGACCGCGGGGACTGAAGCTTTCTTT. This gives the protein CAISERTAGTEAFF.

The chain couples TRBV7-2 to TRBJ2-1; tentative D call: TRBD1 (6 bases). CDR3 length: 15 residues. Germline CDR1 reads SGHTA; CDR2 reads FQGNSA. The V and J ends lost 1 base and 2 bases respectively, with 9 bases between them. The CDR3 is CASSLVQGTYNEQFF. In nucleotides, the CDR3 is TGTGCCAGCAGCTTAGTACAGGGTACCTACAATGAGCAGTTCTTC.

Only a few counts were recorded for this clone. The rearrangement uses TRBV5-1 and TRBJ1-1; no definite D call. Per the germline V gene, CDR1 is SGHRS and CDR2 is YFSETQ. Trimming stripped 6 bases from V and 7 bases from J, with 22 bases between. The CDR3 runs 15 residues. CDR3 in DNA: TGCGCCAGCACCGATCAAGGGCCGACCGGGGATGAAGCTTTCTTT. It encodes CASTDQGPTGDEAFF.

This clone appeared once. The J gene is TRBJ2-7, the V gene TRBV14; 10 bases are a match to TRBD1. From germline, CDR1 is SGHDN and CDR2 FVKESK. With 4 bases clipped from V and 0 bases from J, the junction kept 6 bases outside the gene matches. The CDR3 has 16 residues. The CDR3 DNA reads TGTGCCAGCAGCCCTTGGGACAGGGGAAGCTCCTACGAGCAGTACTTC. This translates into CASSPWDRGSSYEQYF.